Below, one TCR beta chain is given with its context. Its specificity is unknown. This entry comes from a study of Graves' ophthalmopathy and Graves' hyperthyroidism. General study findings and limits: Ophthalmopathy progression was predicted with approximately 68% sensitivity and approximately 72% specificity.

Ophthalmopathic donors had moderate-to-severe activity, CAS ≥3 and NOSPECS ≥4, with disease that had lasted under 3 months. Excluded were patients with other autoimmune diseases, uncontrolled infections, pregnancy or lactation. The authors used Ficoll-Paque density gradient centrifugation to separate PBMCs. The input was 8.5 to 10 ml of fresh peripheral blood. V shed 4 bases and J shed 2 bases, with 13 bases lying between them. The V gene's germline CDR1 is KGHDR and CDR2 SFDVKD. This CDR3 has 16 residues. CDR3 regions of TCR beta were amplified from RNA transcripts. A first-round RT-PCR used HTBI primers, followed by a second-round multiplex PCR. TCRdb independently ran MiXCR on the multiplex PCR reads; one entry per CDR3 protein. The sample has 500,000 to 800,000 distinct CDR3 sequences, more than 40% seen once; the top ten hold 3.3%.

The receptor was derived from an adult man with Graves' ophthalmopathy. Sequencing was done on a sample of peripheral blood. The chain employs TRBV24-1 and TRBJ2-2; a possible D gene is TRBD2 (5 bases). The CDR3 region has the DNA TGTGCCACCAGTGACCAAAGACGGGGAAACACCGGGGAGCTGTTTTTT. Translation gives CATSDQRRGNTGELFF.